This T cell receptor beta chain was sequenced during a study of early T cells in non-severe SARS-CoV-2 infection. Study summary: Sequencing was performed on bulk RNA from unsorted whole blood, leaving chains unpaired.

The library protocol tagged individual cDNA molecules with unique molecular identifiers. TCRdb re-called the 5' RACE reads with MiXCR, one entry per CDR3 protein. This sample has 70,000 to 95,000 distinct CDR3 sequences, with over 12% found just once. In this sample, this clonotype turned up a few times. V lost 7 bases and J lost 4, with 14 bases in between. The CDR3 length is 13 residues. Germline CDR1 MNHEY, CDR2 SMNVEV (reference sequence). V gene TRBV27 combines with J gene TRBJ2-7, with D perhaps assigned TRBD1 or TRBD2 (5 bases each). Sequencing was done on a sample of whole blood. This sequence was found in an adult who was a healthcare worker with PCR-confirmed SARS-CoV-2 infection or an uninfected control (not recorded which). This CDR3 reads CASKGRGHYEQYV. CDR3 sequence (DNA): TGTGCCAGCAAGGGACGAGGCCATTACGAGCAGTACGTC.